These T cell receptor beta chains were read from a single sample in a study of blood T cell repertoires in COVID-19. Libraries were prepared by immunoSEQ multiplex PCR; TCRdb keeps only in-frame clonotypes and omits some of them. In the table there are over 250,000 clones, 80% to 90% of which are singletons. The sequencing sample was made of PBMCs or T cells enriched from blood (not recorded which). Receptors originate from a woman between 18 and 29 years old who had recovered from COVID-19. Each CDR3 is given with its conserved first and last residue. Fields, in order: J gene, V gene, clone size, CDR3 length, D gene, CDR3 DNA, CDR3 protein. A D gene is named only where the DNA matches it firmly. For some rows the clone size is stated as once, few or many, or as a class when expanded; others skip it.

TRBJ1-2	TRBV6-5	once	16	.	TGTGCCAGCAGTTACTCGACGGCAGGGAGGGACTATGGCTACACCTTC	CASSYSTAGRDYGYTF
TRBJ1-3	TRBV5-1	.	16	.	TGCGCCAGCAGCTTGAACCCCGGAGTAAATGGAAACACCATATATTTT	CASSLNPGVNGNTIYF
TRBJ1-1	TRBV25-1	.	14	.	TGTGCCAGCAGTGACGCGGGTAGAGTCGCTGAAGCTTTCTTT	CASSDAGRVAEAFF
TRBJ2-3	TRBV5-1	.	15	TRBD2	TGCGCCAGCAGCTACACAGCGGGGATAGCAGATACGCAGTATTTT	CASSYTAGIADTQYF
TRBJ1-1	TRBV18	.	14	.	TGTGCCAGCTCACCGGACACCATGAACACTGAAGCTTTCTTT	CASSPDTMNTEAFF
TRBJ1-2	TRBV6-4	.	12	.	TGTGCCATTGTTTGGGGAGGCTATGGCTACACCTTC	CAIVWGGYGYTF
TRBJ2-7	TRBV4-1	once	14	TRBD1	TGCGCCAGCAGCCAATGGACAGGGGATAACGAGCAGTACTTC	CASSQWTGDNEQYF
TRBJ2-3	TRBV15	.	16	.	TGTGCCACCAGCAGAGACACTCCGGGTATCACAGATACGCAGTATTTT	CATSRDTPGITDTQYF
TRBJ2-5	TRBV9	.	17	TRBD1	TGTGCCAGCAGCGTAGGTCCGGGACAGGGGGCCCAAGAGACCCAGTACTTC	CASSVGPGQGAQETQYF
TRBJ2-3	TRBV12-3/TRBV12-4	.	12	.	TGTGCCAGCAGCTCCCGACTAGGACAGCAGTATTTT	CASSSRLGQQYF
TRBJ2-7	TRBV3-1/TRBV3-2	.	14	.	TGTGCCAGCAGCCAGGGACTCAAAACCTACGAGCAGTACTTC	CASSQGLKTYEQYF
TRBJ2-1	TRBV4-2	.	14	.	TGTGCCAGCAGCCGAGAGAGCTCCTACAATGAGCAGTTCTTC	CASSRESSYNEQFF
TRBJ2-7	TRBV5-1	few	15	.	TGCGCCAGCAGCTTGGTAGCCAGGGCCTCCTACGAGCAGTACTTC	CASSLVARASYEQYF
TRBJ1-4	TRBV5-1	.	14	TRBD1	TGCGCCAGCAGCTTAAGACAGGGTAATGAAAAACTGTTTTTT	CASSLRQGNEKLFF
TRBJ2-7	TRBV4-2	.	18	TRBD2	TGTGCCAGCAGCCGCCATTCCGGGACTAGCGGTTCAACCTACGAGCAGTACTTC	CASSRHSGTSGSTYEQYF
TRBJ1-1	TRBV14	.	17	.	TGTGCCAGCAGCCAACTTTTAAGCCTCGAGGGAAACACTGAAGCTTTCTTT	CASSQLLSLEGNTEAFF
TRBJ2-7	TRBV4-1	few	13	.	TGCGCCAGCAGCCAGGGGACACCCTACGAGCAGTACTTC	CASSQGTPYEQYF
TRBJ2-3	TRBV5-1	.	15	.	TGCGCCAGCAGCCCGGACACCTCTAGCACAGATACGCAGTATTTT	CASSPDTSSTDTQYF